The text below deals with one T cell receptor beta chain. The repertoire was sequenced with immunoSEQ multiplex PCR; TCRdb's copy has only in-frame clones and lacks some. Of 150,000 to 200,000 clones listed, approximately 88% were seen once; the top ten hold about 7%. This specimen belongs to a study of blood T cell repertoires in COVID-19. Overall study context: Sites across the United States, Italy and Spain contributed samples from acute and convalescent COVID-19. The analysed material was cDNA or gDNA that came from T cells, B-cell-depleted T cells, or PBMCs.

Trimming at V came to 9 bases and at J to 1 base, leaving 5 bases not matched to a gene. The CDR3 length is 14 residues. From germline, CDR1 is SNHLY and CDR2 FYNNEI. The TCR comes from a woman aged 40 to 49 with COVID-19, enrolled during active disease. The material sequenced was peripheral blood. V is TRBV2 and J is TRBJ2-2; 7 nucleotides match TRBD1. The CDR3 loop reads CASTGTVNTGELFF. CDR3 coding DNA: TGTGCCAGTACCGGGACAGTGAACACCGGGGAGCTGTTTTTT.